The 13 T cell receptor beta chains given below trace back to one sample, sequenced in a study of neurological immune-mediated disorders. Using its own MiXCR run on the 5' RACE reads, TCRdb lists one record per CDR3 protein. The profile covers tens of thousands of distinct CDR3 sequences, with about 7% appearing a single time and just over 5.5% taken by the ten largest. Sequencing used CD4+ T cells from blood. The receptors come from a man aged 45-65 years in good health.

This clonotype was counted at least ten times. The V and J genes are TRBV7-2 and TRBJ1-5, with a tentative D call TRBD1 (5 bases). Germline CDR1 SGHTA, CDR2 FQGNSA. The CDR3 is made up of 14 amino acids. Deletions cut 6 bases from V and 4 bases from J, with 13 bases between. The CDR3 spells CASSNSRVNQPQHF. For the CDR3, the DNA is TGTGCCAGCAGTAATTCCAGGGTGAATCAGCCCCAGCATTTT.

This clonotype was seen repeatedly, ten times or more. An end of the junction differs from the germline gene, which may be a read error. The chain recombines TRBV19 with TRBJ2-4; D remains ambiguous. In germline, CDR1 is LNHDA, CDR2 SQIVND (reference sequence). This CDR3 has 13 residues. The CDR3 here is CASSPPTVNIQYF. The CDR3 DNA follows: TGTGCTAGTAGCCCTCCCACGGTGAACATTCAGTACTTC.

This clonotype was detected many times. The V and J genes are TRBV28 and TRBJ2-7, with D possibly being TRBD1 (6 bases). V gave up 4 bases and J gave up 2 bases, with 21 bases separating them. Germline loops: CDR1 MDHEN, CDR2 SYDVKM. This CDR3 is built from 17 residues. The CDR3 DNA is TGTGCCAGCAGTTATCGCCGTCCGGACAGACCTACCTACGAGCAGTACTTC. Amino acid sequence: CASSYRRPDRPTYEQYF.

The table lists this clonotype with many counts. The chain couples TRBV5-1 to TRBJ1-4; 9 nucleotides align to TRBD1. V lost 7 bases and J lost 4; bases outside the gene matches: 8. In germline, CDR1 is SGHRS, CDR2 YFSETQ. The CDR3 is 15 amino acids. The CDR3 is CASSPGQGGNEKLFF. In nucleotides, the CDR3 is TGCGCCAGCTCTCCGGGACAGGGAGGTAATGAAAAACTGTTTTTT.

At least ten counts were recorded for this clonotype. The CDR3 coding sequence is TGTGCCAGCAGTCCCTCGGCGGGGGGGTCCTACGAGCAGTACTTC. Protein product: CASSPSAGGSYEQYF. The chain joins TRBV28 to TRBJ2-7; 9 bases match TRBD2. CDR1 is MDHEN, CDR2 SYDVKM, per germline. J was trimmed by 1 base and V by 5 bases; bases with no gene match: 6. The CDR3 is 15 residues long.

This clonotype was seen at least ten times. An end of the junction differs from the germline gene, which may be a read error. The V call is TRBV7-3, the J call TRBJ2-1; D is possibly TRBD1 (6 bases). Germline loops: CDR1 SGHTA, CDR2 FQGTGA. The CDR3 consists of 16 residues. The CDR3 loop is CASSPTYEATGPESDF. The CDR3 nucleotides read TGTGCCAGCAGCCCTACCTACGAAGCCACAGGGCCCGAAAGTGACTTC.

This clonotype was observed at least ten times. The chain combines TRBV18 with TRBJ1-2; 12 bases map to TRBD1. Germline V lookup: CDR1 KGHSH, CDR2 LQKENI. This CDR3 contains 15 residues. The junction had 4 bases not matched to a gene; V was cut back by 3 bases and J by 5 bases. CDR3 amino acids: CASSPRDRGLYGYTF. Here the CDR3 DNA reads TGTGCCAGCTCACCCCGGGACAGGGGGCTATATGGCTACACCTTC.

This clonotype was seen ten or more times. CDR3 amino acids: CASSPITTTGLAGVSQETQYF. CDR3 nucleotides: TGTGCCAGCTCACCAATTACTACAACGGGACTAGCGGGAGTCAGCCAAGAGACCCAGTACTTC. The chain is built from TRBV18 and TRBJ2-5, with 14 bases that match TRBD2. Losses at the gene ends were 2 bases for V and 1 base for J; bases not matched to a gene: 15. Per germline, CDR1 KGHSH and CDR2 LQKENI. The CDR3 covers 21 residues.

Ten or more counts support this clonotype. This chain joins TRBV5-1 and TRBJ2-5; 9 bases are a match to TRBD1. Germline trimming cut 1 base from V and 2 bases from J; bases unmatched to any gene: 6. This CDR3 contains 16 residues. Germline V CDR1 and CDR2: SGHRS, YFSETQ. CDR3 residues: CASSLRDRDYQETQYF. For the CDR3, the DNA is TGCGCCAGCAGCTTGCGGGACAGGGACTATCAAGAGACCCAGTACTTC.

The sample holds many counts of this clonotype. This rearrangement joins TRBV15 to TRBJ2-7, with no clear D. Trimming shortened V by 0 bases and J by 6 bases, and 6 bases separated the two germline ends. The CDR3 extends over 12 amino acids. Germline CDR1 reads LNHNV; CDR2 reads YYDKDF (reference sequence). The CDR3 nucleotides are TGTGCCACCAGCAGAGAAGTCTGCGAGCAGTACTTC. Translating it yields CATSREVCEQYF.

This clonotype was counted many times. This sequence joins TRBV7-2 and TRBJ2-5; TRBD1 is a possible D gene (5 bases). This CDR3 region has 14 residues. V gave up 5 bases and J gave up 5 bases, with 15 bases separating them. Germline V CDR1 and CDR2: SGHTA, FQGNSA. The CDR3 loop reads CASSVAARVETQYF. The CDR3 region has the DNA TGTGCCAGCAGCGTCGCCGCCAGGGTTGAGACCCAGTACTTC.

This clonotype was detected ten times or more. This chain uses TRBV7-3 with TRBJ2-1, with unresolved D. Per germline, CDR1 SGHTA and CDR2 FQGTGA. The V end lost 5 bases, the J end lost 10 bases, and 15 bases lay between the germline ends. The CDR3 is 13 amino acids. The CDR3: CASSVISREEQFF. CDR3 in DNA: TGTGCCAGCAGCGTAATATCTAGAGAGGAGCAGTTCTTC.

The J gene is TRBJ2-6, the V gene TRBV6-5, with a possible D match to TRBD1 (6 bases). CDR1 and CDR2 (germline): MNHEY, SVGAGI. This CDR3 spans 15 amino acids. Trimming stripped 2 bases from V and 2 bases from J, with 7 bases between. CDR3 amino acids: CASSYQGTGANVLTF. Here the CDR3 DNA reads TGTGCCAGCAGTTACCAGGGGACTGGGGCCAACGTCCTGACTTTC.